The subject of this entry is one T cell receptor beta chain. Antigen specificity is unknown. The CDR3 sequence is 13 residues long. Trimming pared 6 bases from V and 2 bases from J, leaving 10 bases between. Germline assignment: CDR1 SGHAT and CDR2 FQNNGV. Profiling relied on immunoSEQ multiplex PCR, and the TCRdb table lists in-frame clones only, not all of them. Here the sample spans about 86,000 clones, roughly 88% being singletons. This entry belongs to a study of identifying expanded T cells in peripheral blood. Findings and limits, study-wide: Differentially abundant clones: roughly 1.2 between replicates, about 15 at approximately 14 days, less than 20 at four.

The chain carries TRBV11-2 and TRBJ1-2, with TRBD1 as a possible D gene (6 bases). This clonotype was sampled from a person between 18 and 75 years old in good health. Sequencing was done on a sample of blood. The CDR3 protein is CASSTTGNYGYTF. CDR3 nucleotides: TGTGCCAGCAGTACGACAGGAAACTATGGCTACACCTTC.